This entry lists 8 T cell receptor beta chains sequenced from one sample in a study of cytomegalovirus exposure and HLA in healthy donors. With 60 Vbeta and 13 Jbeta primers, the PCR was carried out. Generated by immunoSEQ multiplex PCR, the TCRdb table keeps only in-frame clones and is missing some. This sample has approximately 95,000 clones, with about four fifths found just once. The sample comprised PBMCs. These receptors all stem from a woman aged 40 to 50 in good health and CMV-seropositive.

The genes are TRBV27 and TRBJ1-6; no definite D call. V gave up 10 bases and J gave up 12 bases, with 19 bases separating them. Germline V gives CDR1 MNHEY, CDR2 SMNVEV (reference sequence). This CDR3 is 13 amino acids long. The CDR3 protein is CATRTESWGPLHF. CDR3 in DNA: TGTGCCACCCGGACTGAAAGCTGGGGACCCCTCCACTTT.

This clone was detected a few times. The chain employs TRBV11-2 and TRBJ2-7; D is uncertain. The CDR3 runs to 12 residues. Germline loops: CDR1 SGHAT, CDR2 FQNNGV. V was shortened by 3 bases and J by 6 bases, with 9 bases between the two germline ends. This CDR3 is CASSFSESEQYF. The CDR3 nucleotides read TGTGCCAGCAGCTTTAGTGAGAGCGAGCAGTACTTC.

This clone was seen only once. The CDR3 protein is CASSTRTADINQPQHF. The CDR3 region has the DNA TGTGCCAGCAGCACCCGGACAGCTGATATTAATCAGCCCCAGCATTTT. The rearrangement links TRBV9 to TRBJ1-5, with D possibly matching TRBD1 (6 bases). This CDR3 region has 16 residues. Germline V lookup: CDR1 SGDLS, CDR2 YYNGEE. The V end lost 4 bases, the J end lost 4 bases, and 18 bases lay between the germline ends.

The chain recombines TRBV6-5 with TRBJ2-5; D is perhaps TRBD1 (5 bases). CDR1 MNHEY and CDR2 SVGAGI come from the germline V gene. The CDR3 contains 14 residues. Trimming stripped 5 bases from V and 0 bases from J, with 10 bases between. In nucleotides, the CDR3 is TGTGCCAGCAGTCTAGGGGTTGACCAAGAGACCCAGTACTTC. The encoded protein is CASSLGVDQETQYF.

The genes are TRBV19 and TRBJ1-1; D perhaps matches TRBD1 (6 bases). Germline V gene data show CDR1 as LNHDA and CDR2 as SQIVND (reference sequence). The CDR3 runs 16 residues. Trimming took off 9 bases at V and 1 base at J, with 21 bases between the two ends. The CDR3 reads CASSALGDRKNTEAFF. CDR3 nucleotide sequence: TGTGCCAGCAGCGCCCTAGGAGACAGGAAGAACACTGAAGCTTTCTTT.

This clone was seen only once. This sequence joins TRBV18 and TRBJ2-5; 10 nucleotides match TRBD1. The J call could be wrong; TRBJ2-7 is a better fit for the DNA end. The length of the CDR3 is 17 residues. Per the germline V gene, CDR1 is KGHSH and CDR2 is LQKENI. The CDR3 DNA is TGTGCCAGCTCACCACCTAATTCGAGACAGGGGGCCCACGAGCAGTACTTC. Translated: CASSPPNSRQGAHEQYF.

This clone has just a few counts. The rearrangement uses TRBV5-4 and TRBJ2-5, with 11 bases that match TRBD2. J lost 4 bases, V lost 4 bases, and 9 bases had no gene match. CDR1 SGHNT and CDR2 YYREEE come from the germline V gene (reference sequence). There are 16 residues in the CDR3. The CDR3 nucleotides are TGTGCCAGCAGCGAAAGGACTAGCGGGCCGGTAGAGACCCAGTACTTC. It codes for CASSERTSGPVETQYF.

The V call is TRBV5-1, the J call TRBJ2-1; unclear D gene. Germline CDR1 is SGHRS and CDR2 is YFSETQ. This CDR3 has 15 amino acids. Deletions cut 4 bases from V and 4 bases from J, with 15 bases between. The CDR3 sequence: CASSPDTGWYNEQFF. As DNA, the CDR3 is TGCGCCAGCAGCCCTGACACCGGTTGGTACAATGAGCAGTTCTTC.